This T cell receptor (beta chain) comes out of a study of Graves' ophthalmopathy and Graves' hyperthyroidism. Clinical symptoms, serum thyroxine, TRAb, thyroid ultrasound and orbital computed tomography were relied on for diagnosis. Out of about 11 ml of fresh peripheral blood, PBMCs were obtained. This CDR3 comprises 15 residues. V was shortened by 6 bases and J by 8 bases, with 22 bases between the two germline ends. The germline gives CDR1 MNHEY, CDR2 SVGAGI. Investigators amplified TCR beta CDR3 regions from RNA transcripts. First-round RT-PCR relied on HTBI primers, and a second-round multiplex PCR came next. TCRdb reprocessed the multiplex PCR reads via MiXCR and lists one record per CDR3 protein. The table lists hundreds of thousands of distinct CDR3 sequences, just over 40% of them singletons, with 2.5% to 3.5% in the top ten.

This TCR was recovered from an adult man with Graves' ophthalmopathy. The V gene is TRBV6-5, the J gene TRBJ1-2; D uncertain. Source material: peripheral blood. For the CDR3, the DNA is TGTGCCAGCAGAGCTGGAAGGCACCTGGTCTTCGGCTACACCTTC. Translation gives CASRAGRHLVFGYTF.